The 18 T cell receptor beta chains below all came from one sample that was sequenced in a study of CD8 T cells in ankylosing spondylitis. Study-wide results and limits: Blood of patients with ankylosing spondylitis appeared to be characterized by a TCR beta motif of seven or eight highly homologous variants.

The antigens for these receptors are not known. TCRdb analysed the 5' RACE reads with MiXCR anew, one entry per CDR3 protein. The repertoire holds some 450,000 distinct CDR3 sequences, with 17% as singletons. The sequencing sample was made of blood, either unsorted or a sorted T cell fraction (not recorded which). These receptors came from a male donor with ankylosing spondylitis.

This clonotype occurred a few times. The V and J genes are TRBV5-1 and TRBJ2-6; 11 bases are a match to TRBD1. After removal of 0 bases from V and 0 bases from J, the junction contained 2 bases not matched to a gene. CDR3 length: 18 residues. Germline loops: CDR1 SGHRS, CDR2 YFSETQ. The CDR3 sequence: CASSLAGTGGSGANVLTF. In nucleotides, the CDR3 is TGCGCCAGCAGCTTGGCGGGGACAGGGGGCTCTGGGGCCAACGTCCTGACTTTC.

The chain links TRBV4-3 to TRBJ2-5, with D unclear. The length of the CDR3 is 16 residues. Germline CDR1 is LGHNA and CDR2 is YSLEER. V was shortened by 0 bases and J by 5 bases, with 16 bases between the two germline ends. The CDR3 loop is CASSQDTETGRETQYF. CDR3 coding DNA: TGCGCCAGCAGCCAAGATACAGAAACCGGTCGGGAGACCCAGTACTTC.

In this sample, this clonotype turned up a few times. The V gene is TRBV5-6, the J gene TRBJ2-1, with 8 bases identical to TRBD1. This CDR3 is 15 amino acids long. Germline V CDR1 and CDR2: SGHDT, YYEEEE. Trimming cost V 4 bases and J 10 bases; bases outside gene matches: 13. CDR3 in amino acids: CASSPLGGQATEQFF. The CDR3, as DNA: TGTGCCAGCAGCCCCTTGGGGGGACAGGCTACCGAGCAGTTCTTC.

This clonotype has more than one count but fewer than ten. The chain couples TRBV7-9 to TRBJ1-1; weak D call: TRBD1 (6 bases). This CDR3 contains 15 residues. Germline V gives CDR1 SEHNR, CDR2 FQNEAQ (reference sequence). Deletions cut 1 base from V and 6 bases from J, with 15 bases between. CDR3 loop: CASSLEQGFGSEAFF. For the CDR3, the DNA is TGTGCCAGCAGCTTAGAACAGGGCTTTGGCTCTGAAGCTTTCTTT.

This clonotype was detected only a few times. The CDR3 coding sequence is TGTGCCAGCACCGAGGGGTACGAGCAGTACTTC. It is translated as CASTEGYEQYF. The rearrangement uses TRBV6-2 or TRBV6-3 and TRBJ2-7, with D perhaps matching TRBD1 or TRBD2 (5 bases each). Germline V gives CDR1 MNHEY, CDR2 SVGEGT. The CDR3 contains 11 residues. Trimming removed 7 bases at V and 4 bases at J, with 8 bases between.

The chain recombines TRBV10-3 with TRBJ2-1; D perhaps matches TRBD1 (6 bases). Germline values: CDR1 ENHRY, CDR2 SYGVKD. V was shortened by 5 bases and J by 2 bases, with 16 bases between the two germline ends. The CDR3 is 16 amino acids. The CDR3 sequence: CAISLTGPPTYNEQFF. CDR3 nucleotides: TGTGCCATCAGTTTAACAGGGCCTCCAACCTACAATGAGCAGTTCTTC.

The chain employs TRBV5-1 and TRBJ1-1; no reliable D call. The V end lost 4 bases, the J end lost 1 base, and 14 bases lay between the germline ends. Germline V gene lookup returns CDR1 SGHRS and CDR2 YFSETQ. This CDR3 contains 15 residues. The CDR3 DNA is TGCGCCAGCAGCCCCCCGACACTGTCGAACACTGAAGCTTTCTTT. This codes for CASSPPTLSNTEAFF.

This clonotype was counted between two and nine times. V is TRBV27 and J is TRBJ2-2, with no clear D. The ends were cut back, 0 bases at V and 4 bases at J, with 3 bases in the middle. There are 13 residues in the CDR3. In germline, CDR1 is MNHEY, CDR2 SMNVEV (reference sequence). CDR3 nucleotides: TGTGCCAGCAGTTTATCGCGCACCGGGGAGCTGTTTTTT. Translated: CASSLSRTGELFF.

J is TRBJ2-5 and V is TRBV24-1; no reliable D call. This CDR3 contains 15 residues. V gave up 0 bases and J gave up 2 bases, with 9 bases separating them. Germline lookup yields CDR1 KGHDR and CDR2 SFDVKD. CDR3 coding DNA: TGTGCCACCAGTGATTTGAGTGACACTCAAGAGACCCAGTACTTC. Protein: CATSDLSDTQETQYF.

This clonotype was seen only a few times. The CDR3 coding sequence is TGTGCCAGCAGCTTCGGGACAGTACAAGAGACCCAGTACTTC. Translating gives CASSFGTVQETQYF. The chain has TRBV11-2 and TRBJ2-5, with 7 bases aligning to TRBD1. Trimming at V came to 3 bases and at J to 2 bases, leaving 3 bases not matched to a gene. This CDR3 contains 14 residues. The germline V gene has CDR1 SGHAT and CDR2 FQNNGV.

The chain couples TRBV28 to TRBJ2-2; D possibly corresponds to TRBD2 (5 bases). V lost 10 bases and J 4 bases, leaving 16 bases between the germline ends. Germline V gene lookup returns CDR1 MDHEN and CDR2 SYDVKM. This CDR3 region has 14 residues. CDR3: CAINREGGTGELFF. For the CDR3, the DNA is TGTGCCATCAACCGGGAAGGAGGCACCGGGGAGCTGTTTTTT.

This clonotype was found many times. The chain has TRBV12-3 or TRBV12-4 and TRBJ2-1; D gene unclear. The germline V and J ends were trimmed by 3 bases and 7 bases, with 7 bases remaining between them. The CDR3 spans 12 residues. CDR3 bases: TGTGCCAGCAGTTTCTCTAGGAATGAGCAGTTCTTC. It encodes CASSFSRNEQFF.

This sequence joins TRBV7-8 and TRBJ1-1; TRBD1 matches 10 bases. The CDR3 runs 17 residues. Germline V gives CDR1 SGHVS, CDR2 FQNEAQ. The trim removed 2 bases at V and 2 bases at J, leaving 8 bases unmatched. The CDR3: CASSLMGQGSLNTEAFF. As DNA, the CDR3 is TGTGCCAGCAGCTTAATGGGACAGGGGTCCCTCAACACTGAAGCTTTCTTT.

This clonotype was seen only a few times. This chain joins TRBV12-3 or TRBV12-4 and TRBJ2-7; TRBD1 matches at 8 bases. The V and J ends lost 5 bases and 0 bases, in that order; junction bases with no gene match: 9. The CDR3 runs to 16 residues. The CDR3 DNA is TGTGCCAGCAGTCAGTGGGGGACAGGATCCTCCTACGAGCAGTACTTC. Its translation is CASSQWGTGSSYEQYF.

This clonotype was counted only a few times. This chain joins TRBV6-5 and TRBJ2-7; D is possibly TRBD2 (6 bases). Germline V lookup: CDR1 MNHEY, CDR2 SVGAGI. With 0 bases removed from V and 6 bases from J, the gap between germline ends came to 12 bases. This CDR3 has 14 residues. The CDR3, as DNA: TGTGCCAGCAGTTACTCCAATACCGGGGGCGAGCAGTACTTC. It codes for CASSYSNTGGEQYF.

This clonotype was counted only a few times. The chain employs TRBV12-3 or TRBV12-4 and TRBJ2-1, with 8 bases aligning to TRBD1. The CDR3 totals 14 residues. With 6 bases clipped from V and 8 bases from J, the junction kept 9 bases outside the gene matches. This CDR3 reads CASRPGQDVDEQFF. The CDR3 coding sequence is TGTGCCAGCAGGCCGGGACAGGATGTGGATGAGCAGTTCTTC.

The chain links TRBV7-2 to TRBJ2-1; D perhaps matches TRBD2 (5 bases). The V and J ends lost 4 bases and 3 bases respectively, with 10 bases between them. This CDR3 is built from 14 residues. Looked up from germline, CDR1 is SGHTA and CDR2 is FQGNSA. The CDR3 reads CASSSSFGYNEQFF. Written as DNA, the CDR3 is TGTGCCAGCAGCTCTAGCTTCGGCTACAATGAGCAGTTCTTC.

In this sample, this clonotype turned up many times. This chain links TRBV29-1 with TRBJ1-1; no clear D gene. This CDR3 has 12 amino acids. CDR1 and CDR2 from the germline V gene are SQVTM and ANQGSEA. V lost 4 bases to trimming and J lost 4 bases, with 10 bases between them. CDR3 in amino acids: CSVVGDGTEAFF. The CDR3 nucleotides are TGCAGCGTTGTGGGTGACGGCACTGAAGCTTTCTTT.